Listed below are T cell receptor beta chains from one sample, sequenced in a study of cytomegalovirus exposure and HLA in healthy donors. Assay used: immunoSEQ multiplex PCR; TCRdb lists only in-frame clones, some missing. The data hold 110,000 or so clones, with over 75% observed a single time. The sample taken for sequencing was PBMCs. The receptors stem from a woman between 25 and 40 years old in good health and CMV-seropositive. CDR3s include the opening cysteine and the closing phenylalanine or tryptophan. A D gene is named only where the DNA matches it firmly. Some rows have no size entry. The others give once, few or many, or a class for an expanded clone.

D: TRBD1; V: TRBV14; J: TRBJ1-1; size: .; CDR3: CASSPTGRANTEAFF; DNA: TGTGCCAGCAGCCCGACAGGGCGCGCGAACACTGAAGCTTTCTTT
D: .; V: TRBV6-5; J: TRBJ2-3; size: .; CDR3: CASSNAGAGVDTQYF; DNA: TGTGCCAGCAGTAATGCGGGGGCCGGGGTAGATACGCAGTATTTT
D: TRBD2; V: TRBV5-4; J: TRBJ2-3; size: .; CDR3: CASSLGTSGTDTQYF; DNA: TGTGCCAGCAGCTTAGGGACTAGCGGCACAGATACGCAGTATTTT
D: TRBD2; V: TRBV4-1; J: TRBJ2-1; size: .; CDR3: CASSLPGLVYEQFF; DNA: TGCGCCAGCAGCCTACCGGGACTAGTTTATGAGCAGTTCTTC
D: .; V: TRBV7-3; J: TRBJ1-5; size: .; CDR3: CASSPGRGDNQPQHF; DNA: TGTGCCAGCAGCCCCGGGAGGGGCGACAATCAGCCCCAGCATTTT
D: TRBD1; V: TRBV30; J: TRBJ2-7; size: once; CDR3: CAWWPGTGVYEQYF; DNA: TGTGCCTGGTGGCCCGGGACAGGGGTTTACGAGCAGTACTTC
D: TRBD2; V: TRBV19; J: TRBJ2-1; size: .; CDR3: CASSKAGGSNEQFF; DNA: TGTGCCAGTAGTAAAGCGGGGGGGAGCAATGAGCAGTTCTTC
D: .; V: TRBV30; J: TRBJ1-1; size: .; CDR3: CAWNRAQSRDTEAFF; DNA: TGTGCCTGGAATAGGGCACAATCGAGGGACACTGAAGCTTTCTTT
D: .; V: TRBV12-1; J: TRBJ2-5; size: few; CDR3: CASILEQETQYF; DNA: TGTGCCAGCATCCTTGAGCAAGAGACCCAGTACTTC
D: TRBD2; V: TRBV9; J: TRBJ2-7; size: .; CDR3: CASSAGGASYEQYF; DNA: TGTGCCAGCAGCGCGGGGGGGGCCTCCTACGAGCAGTACTTC
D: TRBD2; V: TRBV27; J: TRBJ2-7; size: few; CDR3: CASRLAGGLYEQYF; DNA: TGTGCCAGCAGACTAGCGGGAGGCCTTTACGAGCAGTACTTC
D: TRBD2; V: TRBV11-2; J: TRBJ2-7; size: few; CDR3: CASSLDFSGGAAYEQYF; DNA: TGTGCCAGCAGCTTAGACTTTAGCGGGGGGGCTGCCTACGAGCAGTACTTC
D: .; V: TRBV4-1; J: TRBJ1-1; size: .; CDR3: CASSQLGGPWTEAFF; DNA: TGTGCCAGCAGCCAACTGGGGGGACCCTGGACTGAAGCTTTCTTT
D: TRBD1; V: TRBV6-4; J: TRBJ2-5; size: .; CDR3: CASSAIQGPQETQYF; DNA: TGTGCCAGCAGTGCCATACAGGGGCCCCAAGAGACCCAGTACTTC
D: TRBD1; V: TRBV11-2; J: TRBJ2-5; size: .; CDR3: CASSPGTGYFGETQYF; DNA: TGTGCCAGCAGCCCAGGGACAGGGTATTTCGGGGAGACCCAGTACTTC
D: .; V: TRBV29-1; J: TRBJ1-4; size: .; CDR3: CSVSGGREAEKLFF; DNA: TGCAGCGTCTCGGGGGGTAGAGAAGCCGAAAAACTGTTTTTT
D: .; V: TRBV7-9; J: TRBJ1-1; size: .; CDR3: CASNYTPPDSGGGGAFF; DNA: TGTGCCAGCAATTATACACCCCCGGACTCTGGCGGTGGTGGGGCTTTCTTT
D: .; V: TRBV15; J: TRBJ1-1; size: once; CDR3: CATSRDAKNTEAFF; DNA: TGTGCCACCAGCAGAGACGCGAAGAACACTGAAGCTTTCTTT
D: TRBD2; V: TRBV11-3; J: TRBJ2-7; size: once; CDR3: CASSFSGRDEQYF; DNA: TGTGCCAGCAGCTTTAGCGGGAGAGACGAGCAGTACTTC
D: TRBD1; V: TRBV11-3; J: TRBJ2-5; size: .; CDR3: CASSLDPAGGQETQYF; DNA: TGTGCCAGCAGCTTAGATCCGGCAGGGGGCCAAGAGACCCAGTACTTC
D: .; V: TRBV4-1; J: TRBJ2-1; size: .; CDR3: CASSQDFSRGNEQFF; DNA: TGCGCCAGCAGCCAAGATTTCTCTAGGGGAAATGAGCAGTTCTTC
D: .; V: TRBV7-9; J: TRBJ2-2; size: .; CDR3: CSSSSGQRANTGELFF; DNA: TGTTCCAGCAGCTCTGGACAGAGAGCGAACACCGGGGAGCTGTTTTTT
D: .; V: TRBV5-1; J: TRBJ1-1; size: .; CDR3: CASSGTPNTEAFF; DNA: TGCGCCAGCAGCGGGACACCGAACACTGAAGCTTTCTTT
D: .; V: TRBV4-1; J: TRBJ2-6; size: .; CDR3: CASSQPPGSSGANVLTF; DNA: TGCGCCAGCAGCCAGCCACCAGGCAGCTCTGGGGCCAACGTCCTGACTTTC
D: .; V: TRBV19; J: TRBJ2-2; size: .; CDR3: CASSPFAGELFF; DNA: TGTGCCAGTAGTCCGTTCGCCGGGGAGCTGTTTTTT
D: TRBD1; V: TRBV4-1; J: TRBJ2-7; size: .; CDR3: CASSPRGNPLDRGHYEQYF; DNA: TGCGCCAGCAGCCCCCGAGGAAATCCTCTCGACAGGGGGCACTACGAGCAGTACTTC
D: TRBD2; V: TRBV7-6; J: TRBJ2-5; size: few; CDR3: CASSFTPAGYQETQYF; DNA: TGTGCCAGCAGCTTTACCCCAGCGGGGTACCAAGAGACCCAGTACTTC
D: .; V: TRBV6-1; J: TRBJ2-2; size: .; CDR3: CASSPGPTNTGELFF; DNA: TGTGCCAGCAGCCCAGGGCCCACGAACACCGGGGAGCTGTTTTTT
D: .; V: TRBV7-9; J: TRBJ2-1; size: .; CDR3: CASSPATGIYNEQFF; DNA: TGTGCCAGCAGCCCGGCAACAGGGATTTACAATGAGCAGTTCTTC
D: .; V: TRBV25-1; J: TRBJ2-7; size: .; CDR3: CASSESQVLSGEQYF; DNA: TGTGCCAGCAGTGAATCCCAGGTCCTCTCCGGCGAGCAGTACTTC
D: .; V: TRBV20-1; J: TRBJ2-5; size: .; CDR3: CSAHYQETQYF; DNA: TGCAGTGCCCATTACCAAGAGACCCAGTACTTC
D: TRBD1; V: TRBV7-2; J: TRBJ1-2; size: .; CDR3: CASSLAIVADRGQLANYGYTF; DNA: TGTGCCAGCAGCTTAGCTATTGTGGCCGACAGGGGGCAGTTAGCTAACTATGGCTACACCTTC
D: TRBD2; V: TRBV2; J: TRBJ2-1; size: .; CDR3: CASIRIAGSPSSYNEQFF; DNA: TGTGCCAGCATTAGGATAGCGGGGTCCCCGAGCTCCTACAATGAGCAGTTCTTC
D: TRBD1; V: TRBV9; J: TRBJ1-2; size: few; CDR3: CASSLMDRVGPYGYTF; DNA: TGTGCCAGCAGCTTGATGGACAGGGTGGGACCCTATGGCTACACCTTC
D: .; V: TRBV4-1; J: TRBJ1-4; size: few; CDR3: CASSQVGHLNEKLFF; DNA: TGCGCCAGCAGCCAAGTAGGACACCTGAATGAAAAACTGTTTTTT
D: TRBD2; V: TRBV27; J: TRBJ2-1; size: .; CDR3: CASGWGGFGNEQFF; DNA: TGTGCCAGCGGTTGGGGGGGGTTCGGGAATGAGCAGTTCTTC
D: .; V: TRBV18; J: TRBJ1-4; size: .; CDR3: CASSGQLNEKLFF; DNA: TGTGCCAGCTCCGGACAGCTTAATGAAAAACTGTTTTTT
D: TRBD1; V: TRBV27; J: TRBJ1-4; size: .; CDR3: CASRFLRTGEKLFF; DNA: TGTGCCAGCAGATTTCTCAGGACAGGGGAAAAACTGTTTTTT
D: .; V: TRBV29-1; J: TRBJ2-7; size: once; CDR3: CSVEAPTYEQYF; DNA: TGCAGCGTTGAGGCTCCCACCTACGAGCAGTACTTC
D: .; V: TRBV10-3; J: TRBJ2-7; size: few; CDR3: CAISEAEFVGTEGEQYF; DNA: TGTGCCATCAGTGAAGCCGAGTTCGTCGGGACGGAGGGCGAGCAGTACTTC
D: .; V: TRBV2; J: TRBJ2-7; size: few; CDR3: CSCKQKAAYEQYF; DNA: TGTTCCTGCAAGCAGAAGGCGGCATACGAGCAGTACTTC
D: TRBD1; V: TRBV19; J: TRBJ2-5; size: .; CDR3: CASMGTGTGPQETQYF; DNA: TGTGCCAGTATGGGGACAGGGACGGGACCCCAAGAGACCCAGTACTTC
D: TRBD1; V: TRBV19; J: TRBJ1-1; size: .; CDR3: CATRDRGSTEAFF; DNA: TGTGCCACGAGGGACAGGGGAAGCACTGAAGCTTTCTTT
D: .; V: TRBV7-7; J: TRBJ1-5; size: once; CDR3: CASSLARNQPQHF; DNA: TGTGCTAGCAGCTTAGCGCGTAATCAGCCCCAGCATTTT
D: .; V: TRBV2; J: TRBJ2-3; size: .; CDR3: CASSEGQRTDTQYF; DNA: TGTGCCAGCAGTGAAGGACAGCGCACAGATACGCAGTATTTT